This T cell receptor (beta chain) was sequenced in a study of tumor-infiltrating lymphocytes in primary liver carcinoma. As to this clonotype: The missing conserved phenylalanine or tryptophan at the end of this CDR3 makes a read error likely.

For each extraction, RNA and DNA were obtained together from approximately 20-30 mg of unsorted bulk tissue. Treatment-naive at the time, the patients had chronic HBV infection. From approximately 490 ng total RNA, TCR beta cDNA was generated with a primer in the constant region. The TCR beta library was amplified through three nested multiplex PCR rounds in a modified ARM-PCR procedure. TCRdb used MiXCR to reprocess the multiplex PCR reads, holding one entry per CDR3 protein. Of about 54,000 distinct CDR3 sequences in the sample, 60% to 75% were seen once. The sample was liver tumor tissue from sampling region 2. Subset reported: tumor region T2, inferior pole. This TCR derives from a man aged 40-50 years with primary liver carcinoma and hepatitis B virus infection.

Here the CDR3 DNA reads TGTTCCAGCAGACCTAGGACCCAGACCCGGGAGCAGTACTCC. Amino acid sequence: CSSRPRTQTREQYS. The gene calls are TRBV6-6 and TRBJ2-7, with D unclear. In germline, CDR1 is MNHNY, CDR2 SVGAGI (reference sequence). This CDR3 has 14 residues.